This entry lists 27 T cell receptor beta chains sequenced from one sample in a study of human T cells and chemical hapten exposure. The time point was: pre-sensitization, week 0. Treatment specified: therapeutic diphenylcyclopropenone sensitization with weekly scalp DPC. TCRdb called the RACE reads again in MiXCR, with one record for every CDR3 protein. The sample has 350,000 to 450,000 distinct CDR3 sequences, 5.1% seen once. The sample consisted of whole blood, taken in connection with sensitization to the hapten diphenylcyclopropenone (DPC). These receptors came from a woman in her forties or fifties with alopecia areata. Some clones in this sample may be carry-over from other donors' samples.

This clonotype showed up many times. CDR3 DNA: TGCGCCAGCAGCTTTTCGGGCCCGAAGGGTTACGAGCAGTACTTC. The encoded protein is CASSFSGPKGYEQYF. V and J are TRBV5-1 and TRBJ2-7; D unresolved. Trimming left V 2 bases short and J 4 bases short, with 16 bases between. CDR3 length: 15 residues. Looked up from germline, CDR1 is SGHRS and CDR2 is YFSETQ.

This clonotype has at least ten counts. This sequence joins TRBV20-1 and TRBJ1-5; no firm D call. Germline CDR1 and CDR2: DFQATT and SNEGSKA (reference sequence). The CDR3 extends over 15 amino acids. V shed 0 bases and J shed 4 bases, with 13 bases lying between them. As DNA, the CDR3 is TGCAGTGCTAGAGATCGTGGCAGCACAAATCAGCCCCAGCATTTT. Translated: CSARDRGSTNQPQHF.

This clonotype was recorded at least ten times. The chain employs TRBV4-3 and TRBJ1-1; the D is unclear. Germline V CDR1 and CDR2: LGHNA, YSLEER. The CDR3 loop spans 15 amino acids. The ends were cut back, 0 bases at V and 4 bases at J, with 12 bases in the middle. The CDR3 is CASSQDSGPGTEAFF. The CDR3 nucleotides are TGCGCCAGCAGCCAAGATAGCGGCCCCGGCACTGAAGCTTTCTTT.

This clonotype was counted between two and nine times. This chain joins TRBV20-1 and TRBJ1-1; possibly TRBD1 for D (5 bases). V was trimmed by 0 bases and J by 3 bases, leaving 17 bases between them. CDR1 DFQATT and CDR2 SNEGSKA come from the germline V gene (reference sequence). This CDR3 comprises 16 residues. The CDR3 protein is CSARDFRGVGDTEAFF. In nucleotides, the CDR3 is TGCAGTGCTAGAGATTTTCGGGGCGTGGGGGACACTGAAGCTTTCTTT.

This clonotype has only a few counts. The chain combines TRBV6-5 with TRBJ2-2; D remains unclear. The germline V gene has CDR1 MNHEY and CDR2 SVGAGI. The CDR3 sequence is 14 residues long. V was clipped by 0 bases and J by 5 bases, with 7 bases between them. CDR3 coding DNA: TGTGCCAGCAGTTACTCGTACGTGACCGGGGAGCTGTTTTTT. Translated, it gives CASSYSYVTGELFF.

The chain employs TRBV27 and TRBJ1-5; 7 bases fit TRBD1. Germline V CDR1 and CDR2: MNHEY, SMNVEV (reference sequence). This CDR3 has 14 amino acids. V dropped 5 bases and J dropped 6; count of bases not matched to a gene: 7. CDR3 in amino acids: CASSAQGIGQPQHF. The CDR3 DNA follows: TGTGCCAGCAGTGCACAGGGGATAGGTCAGCCCCAGCATTTT.

There are many counts of this clonotype. The V gene is TRBV12-3 or TRBV12-4, the J gene TRBJ2-7; the match to TRBD1 covers 8 bases. This CDR3 contains 12 residues. J gave up 5 bases and V 5 bases, and 2 bases lay outside the gene matches. The chain's CDR3 is CASSRQGNEQYF. The CDR3 DNA sequence: TGTGCCAGCAGTCGACAGGGGAACGAGCAGTACTTC.

Many counts were recorded for this clonotype. This chain links TRBV2 with TRBJ2-5; D might be TRBD2 (6 bases). The CDR3 contains 13 residues. The V end lost 9 bases, the J end lost 2 bases, and 13 bases lay between the germline ends. Germline V gives CDR1 SNHLY, CDR2 FYNNEI. The CDR3 bases are TGTGCCAGATCTAGCGCCTTTCAAGAGACCCAGTACTTC. This codes for CARSSAFQETQYF. The variable domain in full, with the rest retrieved from reference TRBV2 and TRBJ2-5, is EPEVTQTPSHQVTQMGQEVILRCVPISNHLYFYWYRQILGQKVEFLVSFYNNEISEKSEIFDDQFSVERPDGSNFTLKIRSTKLEDSAMYFCARSSAFQETQYFGPGTRLLVL.

This clonotype was detected only a few times. The chain combines TRBV7-2 with TRBJ1-2; D possibly corresponds to TRBD1 (6 bases). Germline CDR1 is SGHTA and CDR2 is FQGNSA. The CDR3 sequence is 14 residues long. The V gene lost 5 bases and the J gene lost 0 bases, with 10 bases spanning the gap. The DNA for the CDR3 is TGTGCCAGCAGCAACAGGGATCCTAACTATGGCTACACCTTC. It translates to CASSNRDPNYGYTF.

The table lists this clonotype with many counts. In DNA form, the CDR3 reads TGCAGCGTTGAAGAAGCCCAGGGCCGGTGGGGCACTGAAGCTTTCTTT. Translation gives CSVEEAQGRWGTEAFF. The chain uses TRBV29-1 and TRBJ1-1; D might be TRBD1 (5 bases). CDR3 size: 16 residues. Germline values: CDR1 SQVTM, CDR2 ANQGSEA. Trimming took 0 bases from V and 4 from J, leaving 18 bases between them.

The chain combines TRBV6-2 or TRBV6-3 with TRBJ1-5; possibly TRBD1 for D (5 bases). This CDR3 region has 13 residues. From germline, CDR1 is MNHEY and CDR2 SVGEGT. V lost 6 bases and J lost 6, with 12 bases in between. CDR3 region: CASSVAGIQPQHF. Here the CDR3 DNA reads TGTGCCAGCAGCGTGGCAGGGATTCAGCCCCAGCATTTT.

This clonotype came up a few times. V gene TRBV27 combines with J gene TRBJ2-7; maybe TRBD2 (5 bases). Trimming removed 2 bases from V and 1 base from J, with 9 bases in between. The CDR3 runs to 14 residues. Germline CDR1 is MNHEY and CDR2 is SMNVEV (reference sequence). CDR3 DNA sequence: TGTGCCAGCAGTTTAGGCCCGGGGTCCTACGAGCAGTACTTC. Protein: CASSLGPGSYEQYF.

This clonotype was seen at least ten times. The gene calls are TRBV28 and TRBJ2-7, with D possibly being TRBD1 or TRBD2 (5 bases each). Trimming cost V 4 bases and J 10 bases, with 14 bases left between them. The CDR3 extends over 12 amino acids. From germline, CDR1 is MDHEN and CDR2 SYDVKM. In nucleotides, the CDR3 is TGTGCCAGCAGTTACTGGGACCGTTCTCAGTACTTC. Encoded protein: CASSYWDRSQYF.

This clonotype was seen a few times. The chain recombines TRBV7-9 with TRBJ2-3; maybe TRBD2 (6 bases). Trimming left V 5 bases short and J 6 bases short, with 18 bases between. This CDR3 is 15 amino acids long. Germline CDR1 SEHNR, CDR2 FQNEAQ (reference sequence). CDR3 nucleotides: TGTGCCAGCAGCCAATTAGCGGAGAGGGCGGATACGCAGTATTTT. Protein sequence: CASSQLAERADTQYF. The entire variable domain, with the rest obtained from reference TRBV7-9 and TRBJ2-3, is as follows: DTGVSQNPRHKITKRGQNVTFRCDPISEHNRLYWYRQTLGQGPEFLTYFQNEAQLEKSRLLSDRFSAERPKGSFSTLEIQRTEQGDSAMYLCASSQLAERADTQYFGPGTRLTVL.

The chain is built from TRBV20-1 and TRBJ1-3, with 9 positions matching TRBD1. Germline trimming cut 6 bases from V and 6 bases from J; bases unmatched to any gene: 9. Germline V gene lookup returns CDR1 DFQATT and CDR2 SNEGSKA (reference sequence). This CDR3 region has 14 residues. The CDR3 region is CSASGTGLTNTIYF. The CDR3, as DNA: TGCAGTGCCTCCGGGACAGGGCTGACAAACACCATATATTTT.

The chain has TRBV29-1 and TRBJ2-3; the D is unclear. Between the trimmed V and J ends, which lost 2 bases and 4 bases, there was a span of 4 bases. CDR3 length: 11 residues. Germline V CDR1 and CDR2: SQVTM, ANQGSEA. CDR3 amino acids: CSVERADTQYF. The CDR3 DNA reads TGCAGCGTTGAACGGGCAGATACGCAGTATTTT.

This rearrangement joins TRBV27 to TRBJ2-5, with D unresolved. Trimming removed 5 bases from V and 0 bases from J, with 13 bases in between. The CDR3 consists of 15 residues. Germline V gives CDR1 MNHEY, CDR2 SMNVEV (reference sequence). As DNA, the CDR3 is TGTGCCAGCAGTACCCGAACAGTGTACCAAGAGACCCAGTACTTC. Residues: CASSTRTVYQETQYF.

The J gene is TRBJ2-1, the V gene TRBV30; D possibly matches TRBD1 or TRBD2 (5 bases each). Per the germline V gene, CDR1 is GTSNPN and CDR2 is SVGIG (reference sequence). Between the trimmed V and J ends, which lost 1 base and 8 bases, there was a span of 21 bases. The CDR3 loop spans 16 amino acids. The CDR3 DNA follows: TGTGCCTGGAGTGCCTCTAGGGGAAGTGGGACGCATGAGCAGTTCTTC. It is translated as CAWSASRGSGTHEQFF. The entire variable domain, with the rest obtained from reference TRBV30 and TRBJ2-1, is as follows: SQTIHQWPATLVQPVGSPLSLECTVEGTSNPNLYWYRQAAGRGLQLLFYSVGIGQISSEVPQNLSASRPQDRQFILSSKKLLLSDSGFYLCAWSASRGSGTHEQFFGPGTRLTVL.

This clonotype was counted at least ten times. The chain joins TRBV18 to TRBJ2-1; TRBD1 agrees at 8 bases. The CDR3 covers 17 residues. Per germline, CDR1 KGHSH and CDR2 LQKENI. The ends lost 0 bases at V and 6 bases at J; junction bases unmatched: 10. The CDR3: CASSPPLQGVLVNEQFF. In nucleotides, the CDR3 is TGTGCCAGCTCACCACCCCTACAGGGGGTGTTGGTCAATGAGCAGTTCTTC.

This clonotype occurred many times. The gene calls are TRBV4-3 and TRBJ2-5, with D perhaps matching TRBD2 (6 bases). Germline V gene sequence: CDR1 LGHNA, CDR2 YSLEER. Trimming left V 1 base short and J 0 bases short, with 6 bases between. This CDR3 spans 14 amino acids. The CDR3 spells CASSQGTNQETQYF. In DNA, the CDR3 is TGCGCCAGCAGCCAAGGGACTAACCAAGAGACCCAGTACTTC.

This clonotype was recorded at least ten times. The chain uses TRBV16 and TRBJ2-7; 11 bases match TRBD2. The length of the CDR3 is 16 residues. The junction had 7 bases not matched to a gene; V was cut back by 2 bases and J by 4 bases. The germline V gene encodes CDR1 KGHSY and CDR2 FQNENV. The CDR3, as DNA: TGTGCCAGCAGCCAAGACAGTATAGCGGGAGGGTACGAGCAGTACTTC. Amino acid sequence: CASSQDSIAGGYEQYF. Looking up the rest from reference TRBV16 and TRBJ2-7 gives the full variable domain: GEEVAQTPKHLVRGEGQKAKLYCAPIKGHSYVFWYQQVLKNEFKFLISFQNENVFDETGMPKERFSAKCLPNSPCSLEIQATKLEDSAVYFCASSQDSIAGGYEQYFGPGTRLTVT.

This clonotype showed up just a few times. V usage is TRBV7-2 and J usage is TRBJ1-1; D ambiguous. V lost 4 bases and J 7 bases, leaving 10 bases between the germline ends. The CDR3 totals 12 residues. CDR1 is SGHTA, CDR2 FQGNSA, per germline. CDR3 bases: TGTGCCAGCAGCTCCGGTAGGATTGAAGCTTTCTTT. Its translation: CASSSGRIEAFF.

V and J are TRBV5-1 and TRBJ1-6, with D hard to call. In germline, CDR1 is SGHRS, CDR2 YFSETQ. The CDR3 is 14 amino acids. Trimming stripped 0 bases from V and 7 bases from J, with 8 bases between. The DNA for the CDR3 is TGCGCCAGCAGCTTGGCGGGAGCGAATTCACCCCTCCACTTT. It codes for CASSLAGANSPLHF.

In this sample, this clonotype turned up many times. The chain links TRBV19 to TRBJ1-5; no clear D. Trimming took off 3 bases at V and 3 bases at J, with 9 bases between the two ends. The germline gives CDR1 LNHDA, CDR2 SQIVND (reference sequence). The CDR3 contains 14 residues. CDR3 sequence (DNA): TGTGCCAGTAGTATTCCCGGCTCCAATCAGCCCCAGCATTTT. Its translation: CASSIPGSNQPQHF.

This clonotype was recorded a few times. This chain connects TRBV7-8 to TRBJ2-3; tentative D call: TRBD2 (6 bases). The CDR3 has 15 amino acids. Germline V gene lookup returns CDR1 SGHVS and CDR2 FQNEAQ. The V end lost 0 bases, the J end lost 2 bases, and 9 bases lay between the germline ends. The DNA for the CDR3 is TGTGCCAGCAGCTTAGCGGGGGGTCACACAGATACGCAGTATTTT. Residues: CASSLAGGHTDTQYF.

Only a few counts were recorded for this clonotype. The chain employs TRBV6-5 and TRBJ2-7; 14 positions match TRBD2. The V gene's germline CDR1 is MNHEY and CDR2 SVGAGI. The CDR3 is made up of 16 amino acids. Trimming removed 8 bases from V and 1 base from J; junction bases left unmatched: 7. The CDR3 loop reads CASAGLAGVKSYEQYF. The CDR3 DNA follows: TGTGCCAGCGCGGGACTAGCGGGAGTAAAGTCCTACGAGCAGTACTTC.

In this sample, this clonotype turned up many times. This rearrangement joins TRBV4-1 to TRBJ2-3; 8 nucleotides agree with TRBD1. CDR3 length: 14 residues. V trimming: 0 bases; J trimming: 5 bases; junction bases outside the gene matches: 1. CDR1 is MGHRA and CDR2 is YSYEKL in the germline V gene. The CDR3 reads CASSQDGTGDTQYF. The CDR3 DNA reads as TGCGCCAGCAGCCAAGACGGGACAGGAGATACGCAGTATTTT.